This T cell receptor (beta chain) was recorded in a study of shared clonotypes between healthy human individuals. The CDR3 has 16 amino acids. V shed 0 bases and J shed 6 bases, with 12 bases lying between them. Germline V lookup: CDR1 LGHNA, CDR2 YSLEER. Profiling relied on immunoSEQ multiplex PCR, and the TCRdb table lists in-frame clones only, not all of them. The data contain more than 2 million clones, approximately 95% of them singletons. The J gene is TRBJ1-6, the V gene TRBV4-3; possible D gene TRBD1, 5 bases. Sequencing used naive CD4+ T cells sorted from blood. Subset described: CD45RA+ positively selected. This sequence originates from a man between 18 and 35 years old in good health. Written as DNA, the CDR3 is TGCGCCAGCAGCCAAGATACCGTCGGGGGTAATTCACCCCTCCACTTT. Translating it yields CASSQDTVGGNSPLHF.